This T cell receptor beta chain was identified in a study of cytomegalovirus exposure and HLA in healthy donors. Study-level background: The 100 to 150 validation repertoires and the roughly 680 first-cohort repertoires shared a platform, a later analysis reported. Study-wide results and limits: The tendency of first-cohort TCR clusters to co-occur in the 90 to 150 validation repertoires emerged from a later analysis. The study recorded 150 to 200 TCR beta chains that were cytomegalovirus-associated.

The CDR3 is 12 residues long. The trim removed 6 bases at V and 5 bases at J, leaving 3 bases unmatched. CDR1 and CDR2 (germline): SNHLY, FYNNEI. Assay: immunoSEQ multiplex PCR; the TCRdb copy retains only in-frame clones and omits some. Of some 160,000 clones in the sample, roughly 92% were seen once. Comments on this clone: As yet, its antigen is unknown.

The clonotype originates from a man younger than 30 in good health and CMV-seronegative. Sequenced sample: PBMCs. The chain combines TRBV2 with TRBJ2-5, with 7 bases fitting TRBD2. DNA of the CDR3: TGTGCCAGCAGACGGGAGGTTGAGACCCAGTACTTC. It yields the protein CASRREVETQYF.